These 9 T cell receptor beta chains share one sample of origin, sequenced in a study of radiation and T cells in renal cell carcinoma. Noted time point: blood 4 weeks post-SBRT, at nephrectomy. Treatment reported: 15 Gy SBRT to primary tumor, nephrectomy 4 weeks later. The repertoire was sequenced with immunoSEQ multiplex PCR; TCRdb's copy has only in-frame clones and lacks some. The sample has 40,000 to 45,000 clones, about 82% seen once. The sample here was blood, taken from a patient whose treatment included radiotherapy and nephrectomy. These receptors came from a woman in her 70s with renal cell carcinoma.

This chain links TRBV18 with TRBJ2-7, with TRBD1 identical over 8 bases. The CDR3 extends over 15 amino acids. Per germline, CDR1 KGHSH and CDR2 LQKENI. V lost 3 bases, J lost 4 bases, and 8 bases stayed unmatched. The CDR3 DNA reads TGTGCCAGCTCACCCTTTAGCGACAGGGGTTACGAGCAGTACTTC. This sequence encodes CASSPFSDRGYEQYF.

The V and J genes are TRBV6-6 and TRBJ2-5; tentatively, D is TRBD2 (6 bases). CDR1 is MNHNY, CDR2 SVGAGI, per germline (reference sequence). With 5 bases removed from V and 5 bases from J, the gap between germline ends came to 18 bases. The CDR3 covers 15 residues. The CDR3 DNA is TGTGCCAGCAGTCCCCCCGGGACTGGAGATGAGACCCAGTACTTC. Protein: CASSPPGTGDETQYF.

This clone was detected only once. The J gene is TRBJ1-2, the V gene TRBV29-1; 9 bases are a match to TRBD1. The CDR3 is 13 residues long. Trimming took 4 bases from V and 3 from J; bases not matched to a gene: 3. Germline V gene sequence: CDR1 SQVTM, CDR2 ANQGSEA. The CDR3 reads CSVGGQGDYGYTF. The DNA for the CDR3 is TGCAGCGTTGGGGGACAGGGCGACTATGGCTACACCTTC. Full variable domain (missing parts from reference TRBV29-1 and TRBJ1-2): SAVISQKPSRDICQRGTSLTIQCQVDSQVTMMFWYRQQPGQSLTLIATANQGSEATYESGFVIDKFPISRPNLTFSTLTVSNMSPEDSSIYLCSVGGQGDYGYTFGSGTRLTVV.

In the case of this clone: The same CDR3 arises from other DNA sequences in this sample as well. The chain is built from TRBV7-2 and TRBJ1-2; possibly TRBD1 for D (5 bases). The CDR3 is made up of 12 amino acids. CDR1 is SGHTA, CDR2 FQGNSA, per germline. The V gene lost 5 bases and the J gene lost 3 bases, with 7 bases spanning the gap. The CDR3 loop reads CASSLTDYGYTF. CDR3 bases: TGTGCCAGCAGCCTGACAGACTATGGCTACACCTTC.

The CDR3: CASSEYRDRGRDTQYF. The DNA of the CDR3 is TGTGCCAGCAGTGAATACCGGGACAGGGGTAGAGATACGCAGTATTTT. This chain links TRBV25-1 with TRBJ2-3; TRBD1 matches 10 bases. Germline V lookup: CDR1 MGHDK, CDR2 SYGVNS. The junction had 5 bases not matched to a gene; V was cut back by 0 bases and J by 5 bases. There are 16 residues in the CDR3.

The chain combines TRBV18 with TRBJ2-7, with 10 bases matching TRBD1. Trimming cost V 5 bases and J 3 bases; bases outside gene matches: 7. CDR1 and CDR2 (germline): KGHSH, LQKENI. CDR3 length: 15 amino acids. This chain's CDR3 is CASSASGQGIYEQYF. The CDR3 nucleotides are TGTGCCAGCTCAGCATCGGGACAGGGGATCTACGAGCAGTACTTC.

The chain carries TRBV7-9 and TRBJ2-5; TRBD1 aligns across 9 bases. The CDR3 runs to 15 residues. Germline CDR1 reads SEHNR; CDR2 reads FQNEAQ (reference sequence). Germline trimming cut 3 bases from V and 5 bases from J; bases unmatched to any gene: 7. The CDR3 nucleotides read TGTGCCAGCAGCTTGACGACAGGGGGGAGGGAGACCCAGTACTTC. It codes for CASSLTTGGRETQYF.

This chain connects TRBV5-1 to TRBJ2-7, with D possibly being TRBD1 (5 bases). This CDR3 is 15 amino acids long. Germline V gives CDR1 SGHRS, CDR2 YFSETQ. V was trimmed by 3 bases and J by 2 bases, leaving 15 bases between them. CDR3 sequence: CASSYTQGAAYEQYF. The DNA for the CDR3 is TGCGCCAGCAGCTACACGCAAGGGGCAGCCTACGAGCAGTACTTC.

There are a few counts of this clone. The CDR3 DNA sequence: TGTGCCAGCAGCCGGGGACTAGCGGGAGTGGGAGTGGCCGAGCAGTACTTC. It specifies CASSRGLAGVGVAEQYF. V is TRBV7-6 and J is TRBJ2-7; 14 positions match TRBD2. V lost 5 bases, J lost 6 bases, and 12 bases stayed unmatched. Germline V CDR1 and CDR2: SGHVS, FNYEAQ. The CDR3 is made up of 17 amino acids. Full variable domain (outside the CDR3, taken from reference TRBV7-6 and TRBJ2-7): GAGVSQSPRYKVTKRGQDVALRCDPISGHVSLYWYRQALGQGPEFLTYFNYEAQQDKSGLPNDRFSAERPEGSISTLTIQRTEQRDSAMYRCASSRGLAGVGVAEQYFGPGTRLTVT.